The entry below describes one TCR beta chain. Its antigen is undetermined. Looked up from germline, CDR1 is SGHTA and CDR2 is FQGNSA. V was pared by 6 bases and J by 0 bases, with 18 bases between. This CDR3 is 17 amino acids long. The sample comes from a study of blood T cells in healthy people across ages. Overall study findings and caveats: Researchers report that TCR beta diversity correlated strongly with naive T cell percentage.

It was with a sample-barcoded 5' primer and a J-beta primer mix that a second PCR of roughly 6 to 11 cycles was run. TCRdb re-derived calls from the 5' RACE reads in MiXCR, one entry per CDR3 protein. The sample records 850,000 to 1,100,000 distinct CDR3 sequences, approximately 38% being singletons. The TCR sequence derives from a young man in good health. The J gene is TRBJ2-4, the V gene TRBV7-2; D might be TRBD2 (5 bases). The sequenced sample consisted of blood. CDR3 DNA sequence: TGTGCCAGCAGTCCTAGAACTAGATCTCTAGCCAAAAACATTCAGTACTTC. It specifies CASSPRTRSLAKNIQYF.